The TCR beta chain under discussion was sequenced for a study of blood T cell repertoires in COVID-19 (dated by TCRdb to about 2020). Concerning the study at large: Collaborator samples came from the United States, Italy and Spain and covered acute and convalescent phases of COVID-19. The prospective study material was composed of cDNA or gDNA derived from T cells, B-cell-depleted T cells, or PBMCs. Samples came from the ongoing ImmuneRACE study (first 160 participants) plus 1,254 subjects from 6 global collaborators. Sample metadata almost always included a de-identified subject ID, COVID-19 status, age in years and sex. Where available, HLA class I and class II types were taken from metadata supplied by the sample provider and were not determined by assay-based typing. Subjects who had been exposed to COVID-19, were actively infected with it, or had recovered from it provided the deeply sampled blood TCRbeta repertoires that made up the dataset. A freely available public database, intended as a resource for researchers studying the immune response to SARS-CoV-2, is where the repertoires were released.

Germline trimming: 4 bases from V, 5 bases from J; junction bases outside gene matches: 6. There are 15 amino acids in the CDR3, from cysteine to phenylalanine inclusive. The read is trimmed to its CDR3 DNA, 45 bases read in frame from base 1. Looking up the germline V gene yields CDR1 SGHVS and CDR2 FQNEAQ. Results and caveats for the whole study, not just this receptor: The quantity of clinical and demographic metadata differed by source and by participant and was supplied without curation.

Comment on this clone: Its antigen target is currently unknown. Base qualities are not provided; no much larger clone lies one nucleotide away.

The collaborating institutions used their own protocols to collect whole blood in K2EDTA tubes. Collaborator samples were shipped for TCRbeta analysis as frozen whole blood, isolated PBMCs, or DNA extracted from either sample type. TCRbeta CDR3 regions were amplified from genomic DNA by means of the immunoSEQ Assay, a bias-controlled multiplex PCR. In the original analysis: The number of nucleated cells in each sample was estimated by amplification of reference gene primers within the assay. To quantify the absolute abundance of each unique TCRbeta CDR3 rearrangement, sequence reads were collapsed and filtered. Productive Simpson clonality was computed per sample as the square root of Simpson's diversity index over productive rearrangements. TCRdb provides this immuneACCESS table in a form limited to in-frame rearrangements. Some clones are lacking; in checked studies, under half of them reflect an unresolved V gene, and why the rest are absent is not known. D and trimming come from the DNA, and the V and J calls and clone size come from that table. A total of 30,000 to 40,000 clones appear in this sample, just over 90% of them only once. The ten most abundant clones make up approximately 0.95% of the sample.

This sequence originates from a male donor with active COVID-19. Sequencing used peripheral blood. Recombination connected TRBV7-8 to TRBJ2-2; 8 middle bases align to TRBD2. The DNA sequence is given as TGTGCCAGCAGCTCCCGGGGGGGGGCAACCGGGGAGCTGTTTTTT. This gives the protein CASSSRGGATGELFF. With the rest looked up from the reference TRBV7-8 and TRBJ2-2 genes rather than sequenced, the full variable domain is GAGVSQSPRYKVAKRGQDVALRCDPISGHVSLFWYQQALGQGPEFLTYFQNEAQLDKSGLPSDRFFAERPEGSVSTLKIQRTQQEDSAVYLCASSSRGGATGELFFGEGSRLTVL.